These 23 T cell receptor beta chains originate from one sample sequenced in a study of vaccination and CD4 T cells after COVID-19. Treatment: approximately 9-day PBMC culture with coronavirus spike peptide pools or control peptides (ViraFEST assay). These receptors' antigens are unknown. With the Oncomine TCR Beta short-read assay, DNA from cultured CD4+ T cells was sequenced. TCRdb recomputed calls from the PCR reads with MiXCR, one row per CDR3 protein. This sample has around 10,000 distinct CDR3 sequences, with 35% to 50% found just once. The source material was CD4+ T cells from blood, cultured in vitro. All receptors come from a human donor who had recovered from COVID-19.

This chain joins TRBV6-1 and TRBJ1-3; D ambiguous. CDR1 is MNHNS and CDR2 is SASEGT in the germline V gene. The CDR3 is 12 residues long. Deletions cut 10 bases from V and 4 bases from J, with 11 bases between. CDR3 sequence: CATLTFGNTIYF. Written as DNA, the CDR3 is TGTGCCACCTTAACATTCGGAAACACCATATATTTT.

This clonotype was seen a few times. The J gene is TRBJ1-6, the V gene TRBV30; D remains unclear. Germline-derived CDR1 and CDR2 are GTSNPN and SVGIG (reference sequence). Trimming shortened V by 8 bases and J by 3 bases, and 14 bases separated the two germline ends. This CDR3 has 14 residues. The chain's CDR3 is CAHQAGDYNSPLHF. The CDR3 region has the DNA TGTGCCCACCAGGCCGGGGACTATAATTCACCCCTCCACTTT.

The chain recombines TRBV19 with TRBJ1-2; 8 bases agree with TRBD1. The length of the CDR3 is 13 residues. Germline V lookup: CDR1 LNHDA, CDR2 SQIVND (reference sequence). Losses at the gene ends were 5 bases for V and 4 bases for J; bases not matched to a gene: 3. The DNA of the CDR3 is TGTGCCAGTAGTCCAGGGACAGGCTATGGCTACACCTTC. Translation gives CASSPGTGYGYTF.

Regarding this clonotype: A read error may produce the germline difference seen at one junction end. The J gene is TRBJ1-2, the V gene TRBV19, with 7 positions matching TRBD1. Germline CDR1 LNHDA, CDR2 SQIVND (reference sequence). This CDR3 has 16 residues. The CDR3 is CASSIVKGASSGGYAF. CDR3 nucleotides: TGTGCCAGTAGTATAGTCAAGGGGGCTAGCTCGGGGGGCTACGCCTTC.

J is TRBJ1-2 and V is TRBV12-3 or TRBV12-4; 10 bases match TRBD1. This CDR3 spans 18 amino acids. V lost 0 bases and J lost 8; bases outside the gene matches: 15. CDR3 coding DNA: TGTGCCAGCAGTTTAGCGGTCCCATCCGGGACAGGGGTGGGCGGCTACACCTTC. Its translation is CASSLAVPSGTGVGGYTF.

The J gene is TRBJ2-5, the V gene TRBV6-2 or TRBV6-3, with 8 bases identical to TRBD1. The CDR3 length is 15 residues. Germline lookup yields CDR1 MNHEY and CDR2 SVGEGT. V trimming: 4 bases; J trimming: 2 bases; junction bases outside the gene matches: 6. CDR3 in amino acids: CASSSPNRGQETQYF. CDR3 bases: TGTGCCAGCAGTTCCCCAAACAGGGGGCAAGAGACCCAGTACTTC.

This clonotype has more than one count but fewer than ten. J is TRBJ1-2 and V is TRBV12-3 or TRBV12-4; the D is unclear. Deletions cut 4 bases from V and 0 bases from J, with 3 bases between. This CDR3 spans 12 amino acids. The CDR3 protein is CASSYTNYGYTF. The DNA for the CDR3 is TGTGCCAGCAGTTACACTAACTATGGCTACACCTTC.

The chain carries TRBV12-3 or TRBV12-4 and TRBJ2-5, with D possibly matching TRBD2 (5 bases). The CDR3 loop spans 15 amino acids. The V and J ends lost 7 bases and 1 base respectively, with 16 bases between them. The CDR3 loop is CASTSSVGSQETQYF. The DNA for the CDR3 is TGTGCCAGCACCTCGAGTGTGGGGAGCCAAGAGACCCAGTACTTC.

This chain uses TRBV6-1 with TRBJ2-7; 10 bases line up with TRBD1. The junction had 10 bases not matched to a gene; V was cut back by 6 bases and J by 2 bases. The CDR3 has 16 amino acids. Looked up from germline, CDR1 is MNHNS and CDR2 is SASEGT. The CDR3 DNA follows: TGTGCCAGCAGGAGATGGGGACAGGGGCTTACCTACGAGCAGTACTTC. This codes for CASRRWGQGLTYEQYF.

This sequence joins TRBV5-1 and TRBJ1-2; no clear D. This CDR3 spans 15 amino acids. Germline V gene data show CDR1 as SGHRS and CDR2 as YFSETQ. V was shortened by 2 bases and J by 4 bases, with 15 bases between the two germline ends. CDR3 coding DNA: TGCGCCAGCAGCTTTGGCACGACCGCTAGCTATGGCTACACCTTC. Amino acids: CASSFGTTASYGYTF.

The chain is built from TRBV18 and TRBJ1-1, with 8 bases lining up with TRBD1. The CDR3 has 18 amino acids. Losses at the gene ends were 2 bases for V and 4 bases for J; bases not matched to a gene: 15. CDR1 is KGHSH and CDR2 is LQKENI in the germline V gene. The CDR3 here is CASSPRGSETGGGTEAFF. CDR3 DNA sequence: TGTGCCAGCTCACCAAGAGGATCCGAAACAGGGGGAGGCACTGAAGCTTTCTTT.

This clonotype was observed a handful of times. The chain combines TRBV30 with TRBJ1-1, with 8 nucleotides matching TRBD1. Germline CDR1 reads GTSNPN; CDR2 reads SVGIG (reference sequence). Trimming at V came to 8 bases and at J to 5 bases, leaving 13 bases not matched to a gene. The CDR3 is 14 amino acids. The CDR3 here is CASSDRVRRTEAFF. In DNA form, the CDR3 reads TGTGCCAGTTCGGACAGGGTTAGAAGGACTGAAGCTTTCTTT. Looking up the rest from reference TRBV30 and TRBJ1-1 gives the full variable domain: SQTIHQWPATLVQPVGSPLSLECTVEGTSNPNLYWYRQAAGRGLQLLFYSVGIGQISSEVPQNLSASRPQDRQFILSSKKLLLSDSGFYLCASSDRVRRTEAFFGQGTRLTVV.

This clonotype showed up just a few times. V is TRBV19 and J is TRBJ1-2, with TRBD1 identical over 10 bases. The germline V gene has CDR1 LNHDA and CDR2 SQIVND (reference sequence). The CDR3 runs 15 residues. Losses at the gene ends were 2 bases for V and 3 bases for J; bases not matched to a gene: 3. CDR3 loop: CASSIQTGGDYGYTF. CDR3 DNA: TGTGCCAGTAGTATACAGACAGGGGGCGACTATGGCTACACCTTC.

The chain couples TRBV30 to TRBJ1-3; TRBD1 might be the D (5 bases). The germline V gene encodes CDR1 GTSNPN and CDR2 SVGIG (reference sequence). The V and J ends lost 5 bases and 4 bases respectively, with 12 bases between them. The CDR3 runs to 13 residues. CDR3 amino acids: CAWWQGPGNTIYF. As DNA, the CDR3 is TGTGCCTGGTGGCAGGGTCCCGGAAACACCATATATTTT.

This rearrangement joins TRBV30 to TRBJ1-4, with unresolved D. The germline gives CDR1 GTSNPN, CDR2 SVGIG (reference sequence). The ends were cut back, 4 bases at V and 8 bases at J, with 14 bases in the middle. The CDR3 sequence is 13 residues long. The CDR3 nucleotides are TGTGCCTGGAAGGCGGCGGGAGTGGAAAAACTGTTTTTT. Translating it yields CAWKAAGVEKLFF.

V and J are TRBV7-2 and TRBJ2-5; D unresolved. The CDR3 length is 11 residues. Trimming removed 6 bases from V and 5 bases from J, with 7 bases in between. Germline CDR1 is SGHTA and CDR2 is FQGNSA. The CDR3 reads CASRSGETQYF. The CDR3 DNA sequence: TGTGCCAGCAGATCCGGGGAGACCCAGTACTTC.

This clonotype was seen only a few times. The V gene is TRBV11-2, the J gene TRBJ2-5, with TRBD2 identical over 15 bases. The CDR3 totals 17 residues. Germline V gives CDR1 SGHAT, CDR2 FQNNGV. Trimming at V came to 5 bases and at J to 1 base, leaving 5 bases not matched to a gene. CDR3 sequence reads: CASSQGTSGGRQETQYF. CDR3 in DNA: TGTGCCAGCAGCCAAGGGACTAGCGGGGGGCGCCAAGAGACCCAGTACTTC.

This clonotype was detected only a few times. The chain links TRBV3-1 to TRBJ1-2, with D possibly matching TRBD1 (5 bases). The germline CDR1 and CDR2 sequences are LGHDT and YNNKEL (reference sequence). The CDR3 is 13 amino acids. V lost 2 bases and J lost 8, with 12 bases in between. In nucleotides, the CDR3 is TGTGCCAGCAGCCAAATGGCGGCAGGGGGCTACACCTTC. Translated: CASSQMAAGGYTF.

This clonotype was observed a handful of times. CDR3 DNA sequence: TGCAGTGCCCTCTCCGTGGGCTCCCCCGCCCTTAACTATGGCTACACCTTC. Translating gives CSALSVGSPALNYGYTF. This sequence joins TRBV20-1 and TRBJ1-2; D gene uncertain. This CDR3 contains 17 residues. The germline V gene encodes CDR1 DFQATT and CDR2 SNEGSKA (reference sequence). Trimming pared 6 bases from V and 1 base from J, leaving 24 bases between.

V gene TRBV7-8 combines with J gene TRBJ2-2, with D unresolved. The CDR3 loop spans 16 amino acids. V shed 9 bases and J shed 0 bases, with 17 bases lying between them. Germline CDR1 and CDR2: SGHVS and FQNEAQ. CDR3 residues: CASPSSTATNTGELFF. Here the CDR3 DNA reads TGTGCCAGTCCTTCCAGTACAGCCACGAACACCGGGGAGCTGTTTTTT. The variable domain in full, with the rest retrieved from reference TRBV7-8 and TRBJ2-2, is GAGVSQSPRYKVAKRGQDVALRCDPISGHVSLFWYQQALGQGPEFLTYFQNEAQLDKSGLPSDRFFAERPEGSVSTLKIQRTQQEDSAVYLCASPSSTATNTGELFFGEGSRLTVL.

The chain employs TRBV5-1 and TRBJ1-2; D perhaps matches TRBD1 (6 bases). Trimming shortened V by 4 bases and J by 8 bases, and 18 bases separated the two germline ends. The CDR3 has 14 residues. Germline values: CDR1 SGHRS, CDR2 YFSETQ. The CDR3 here is CASSQGGGGRGYTF. CDR3 bases: TGCGCCAGCAGCCAAGGCGGAGGGGGACGGGGCTACACCTTC.

This chain connects TRBV11-2 to TRBJ2-1; 8 bases match TRBD1. CDR1 SGHAT and CDR2 FQNNGV come from the germline V gene. Trimming took 5 bases from V and 7 from J; bases not matched to a gene: 7. The CDR3 consists of 14 residues. This CDR3 reads CASSLGTGVNEQFF. In nucleotides, the CDR3 is TGTGCCAGCAGCCTCGGGACAGGAGTGAATGAGCAGTTCTTC.

This clonotype has just a few counts. V usage is TRBV19 and J usage is TRBJ1-5, with D tentatively TRBD1 (6 bases). Trimming left V 6 bases short and J 5 bases short, with 20 bases between. The germline V gene has CDR1 LNHDA and CDR2 SQIVND (reference sequence). This CDR3 is built from 16 residues. CDR3 sequence reads: CASSPHGGGRDQPQHF. The CDR3 bases are TGTGCCAGTAGCCCACACGGGGGCGGCCGTGATCAGCCCCAGCATTTT. Looking up the rest from reference TRBV19 and TRBJ1-5 gives the full variable domain: DGGITQSPKYLFRKEGQNVTLSCEQNLNHDAMYWYRQDPGQGLRLIYYSQIVNDFQKGDIAEGYSVSREKKESFPLTVTSAQKNPTAFYLCASSPHGGGRDQPQHFGDGTRLSIL.